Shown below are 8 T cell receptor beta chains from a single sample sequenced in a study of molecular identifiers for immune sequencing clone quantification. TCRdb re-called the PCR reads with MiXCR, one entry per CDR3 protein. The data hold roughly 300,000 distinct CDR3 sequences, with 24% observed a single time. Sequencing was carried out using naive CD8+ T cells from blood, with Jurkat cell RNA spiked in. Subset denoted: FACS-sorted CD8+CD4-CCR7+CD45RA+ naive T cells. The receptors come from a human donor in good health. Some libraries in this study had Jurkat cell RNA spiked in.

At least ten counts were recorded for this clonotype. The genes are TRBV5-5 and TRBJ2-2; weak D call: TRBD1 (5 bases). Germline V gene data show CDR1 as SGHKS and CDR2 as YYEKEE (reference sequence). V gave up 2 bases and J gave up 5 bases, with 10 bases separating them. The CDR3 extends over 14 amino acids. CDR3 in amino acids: CASSFWGATGELFF. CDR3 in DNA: TGTGCCAGCAGCTTCTGGGGCGCGACCGGGGAGCTGTTTTTT.

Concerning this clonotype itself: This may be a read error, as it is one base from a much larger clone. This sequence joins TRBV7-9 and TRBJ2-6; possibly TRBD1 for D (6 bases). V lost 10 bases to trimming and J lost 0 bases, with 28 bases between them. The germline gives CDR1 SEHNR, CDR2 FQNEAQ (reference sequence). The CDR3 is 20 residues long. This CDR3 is CATELIFGDTGSSGANVLTF. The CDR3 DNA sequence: TGTGCCACCGAGCTTATATTTGGGGACACAGGCTCCTCTGGGGCCAACGTCCTGACTTTC.

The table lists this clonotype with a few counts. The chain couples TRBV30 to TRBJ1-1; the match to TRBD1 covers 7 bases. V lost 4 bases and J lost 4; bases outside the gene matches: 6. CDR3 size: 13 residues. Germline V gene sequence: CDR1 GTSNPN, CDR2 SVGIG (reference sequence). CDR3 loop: CAWTTGLGTEAFF. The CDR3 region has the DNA TGTGCCTGGACGACAGGGTTGGGCACTGAAGCTTTCTTT.

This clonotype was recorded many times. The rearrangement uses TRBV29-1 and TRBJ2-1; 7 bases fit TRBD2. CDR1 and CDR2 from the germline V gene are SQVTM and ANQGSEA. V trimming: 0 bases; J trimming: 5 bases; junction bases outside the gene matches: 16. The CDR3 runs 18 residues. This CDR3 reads CSVEDLPTGRAGNNEQFF. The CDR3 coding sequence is TGCAGCGTTGAAGACCTCCCCACTGGGAGGGCCGGGAACAATGAGCAGTTCTTC.

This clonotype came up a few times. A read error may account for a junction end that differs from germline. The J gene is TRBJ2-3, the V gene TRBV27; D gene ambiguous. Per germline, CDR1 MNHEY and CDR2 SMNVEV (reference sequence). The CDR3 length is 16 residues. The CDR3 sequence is CASSPTYLVGQDTQCF. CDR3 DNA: TGTGCCAGCAGCCCGACCTATTTGGTAGGGCAAGATACGCAGTGTTTT.

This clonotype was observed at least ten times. Here the CDR3 reads CASRTNRGSTDTQYF. CDR3 sequence (DNA): TGTGCCAGCAGGACGAACAGGGGGAGCACAGATACGCAGTATTTT. This chain joins TRBV28 and TRBJ2-3; 8 nucleotides agree with TRBD1. The CDR3 runs 15 residues. J gave up 0 bases and V 6 bases, and 5 bases lay outside the gene matches. Germline V gene sequence: CDR1 MDHEN, CDR2 SYDVKM. Full variable domain (rest looked up from reference TRBV28 and TRBJ2-3): DVKVTQSSRYLVKRTGEKVFLECVQDMDHENMFWYRQDPGLGLRLIYFSYDVKMKEKGDIPEGYSVSREKKERFSLILESASTNQTSMYLCASRTNRGSTDTQYFGPGTRLTVL.

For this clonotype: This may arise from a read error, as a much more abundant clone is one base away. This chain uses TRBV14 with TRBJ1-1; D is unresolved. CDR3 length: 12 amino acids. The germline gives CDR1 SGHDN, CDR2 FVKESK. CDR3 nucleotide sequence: TGTGCCAGCAGCCACGGGCGGGTTGAAGCTGTCTTT. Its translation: CASSHGRVEAVF.

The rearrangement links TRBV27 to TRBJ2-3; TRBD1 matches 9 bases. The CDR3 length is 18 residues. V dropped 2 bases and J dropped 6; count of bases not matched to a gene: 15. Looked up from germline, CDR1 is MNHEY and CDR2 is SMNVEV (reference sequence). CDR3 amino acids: CASSLLLWGQGPGDTQYF. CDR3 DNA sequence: TGTGCCAGCAGTTTACTCCTTTGGGGACAGGGCCCAGGGGATACGCAGTATTTT.